Below, 15 T cell receptor beta chains from the same sample are listed, as sequenced in a study of blood T cell repertoires in COVID-19. Data came from immunoSEQ multiplex PCR; TCRdb stores just in-frame clones and leaves some out. Of about 75,000 clones listed, 80% to 90% were seen once; the top ten hold 45%. The specimen was peripheral blood. The receptors stem from a human donor in a cohort sampled during active COVID-19.

This clone was seen only once. J is TRBJ2-7 and V is TRBV5-8; D gene unclear. CDR1 and CDR2 (germline): SGHTS, YDEGEE. Between the trimmed V and J ends, which lost 3 bases and 3 bases, there was a span of 4 bases. The CDR3 consists of 11 residues. The CDR3 DNA is TGTGCCAGCAGCTCGGGCTACGAGCAGTACTTC. It yields the protein CASSSGYEQYF.

This chain uses TRBV5-1 with TRBJ1-1; D gene unclear. V shed 1 base and J shed 3 bases, with 10 bases lying between them. The germline gives CDR1 SGHRS, CDR2 YFSETQ. There are 14 residues in the CDR3. This CDR3 reads CASSLNFRDTEAFF. In DNA, the CDR3 is TGCGCCAGCAGCTTGAATTTTCGGGACACTGAAGCTTTCTTT.

The gene calls are TRBV5-1 and TRBJ2-2; D may be TRBD1 (6 bases). Germline CDR1 and CDR2: SGHRS and YFSETQ. The V end lost 3 bases, the J end lost 2 bases, and 8 bases lay between the germline ends. The CDR3 totals 14 residues. The CDR3 region has the DNA TGCGCCAGCAGCTCACAGGGTAACACCGGGGAGCTGTTTTTT. Translation gives CASSSQGNTGELFF.

This clone is a singleton in its sample. V and J are TRBV24-1 and TRBJ2-5; no reliable D call. CDR3 size: 14 residues. The germline V and J ends were trimmed by 3 bases and 2 bases, with 9 bases remaining between them. Germline-derived CDR1 and CDR2 are KGHDR and SFDVKD. Here the CDR3 reads CATSDRGGQETQYF. Here the CDR3 DNA reads TGTGCCACCAGTGATCGAGGTGGTCAAGAGACCCAGTACTTC.

CDR3 DNA sequence: TGTGCCAGCTACCCGGACAGCCAAGAGACCCAGTACTTC. Protein sequence: CASYPDSQETQYF. The V call is TRBV25-1, the J call TRBJ2-5, with D possibly matching TRBD1 (6 bases). V was clipped by 8 bases and J by 1 base, with 11 bases between them. The CDR3 runs 13 residues. Germline V gene data show CDR1 as MGHDK and CDR2 as SYGVNS. Full variable domain (outside the CDR3, taken from reference TRBV25-1 and TRBJ2-5): EADIYQTPRYLVIGTGKKITLECSQTMGHDKMYWYQQDPGMELHLIHYSYGVNSTEKGDLSSESTVSRIRTEHFPLTLESARPSHTSQYLCASYPDSQETQYFGPGTRLLVL.

The chain joins TRBV18 to TRBJ2-7; D is perhaps TRBD2 (6 bases). There are 15 residues in the CDR3. V lost 1 base and J lost 2, with 12 bases in between. CDR1 is KGHSH, CDR2 LQKENI, per germline. CDR3 bases: TGTGCCAGCTCACCACTTAGCGGAGCTACCTACGAGCAGTACTTC. The encoded protein is CASSPLSGATYEQYF.

This clone has a single count. The chain employs TRBV4-2 and TRBJ2-3; 12 nucleotides match TRBD2. Germline values: CDR1 LGHNA, CDR2 YNFKEQ. The CDR3 contains 17 residues. V was pared by 1 base and J by 0 bases, with 2 bases of the junction left unmatched. This chain's CDR3 is CASSQGLAGGSTDTQYF. Here the CDR3 DNA reads TGTGCCAGCAGCCAAGGCCTAGCGGGGGGGAGCACAGATACGCAGTATTTT.

This clone came up a few times. The rearrangement links TRBV3-1 (or the pseudogene TRBV3-2) to TRBJ1-2; D remains unclear. CDR1 LGHDT and CDR2 YNNKEL come from the germline V gene (reference sequence). The CDR3 spans 15 residues. Trimming pared 0 bases from V and 8 bases from J, leaving 16 bases between. CDR3: CASSQDRWGVGGYTF. CDR3 bases: TGTGCCAGCAGCCAAGATCGTTGGGGAGTTGGGGGCTACACCTTC.

The V and J genes are TRBV20-1 and TRBJ2-1; D unclear. This CDR3 spans 11 amino acids. Trimming left V 4 bases short and J 9 bases short, with 10 bases between. Germline CDR1 reads DFQATT; CDR2 reads SNEGSKA (reference sequence). Here the CDR3 reads CSATIDLEQFF. CDR3 in DNA: TGCAGTGCTACAATAGATCTTGAGCAGTTCTTC.

The rearrangement links TRBV7-2 to TRBJ2-3, with 8 nucleotides matching TRBD2. The V gene's germline CDR1 is SGHTA and CDR2 FQGNSA. There are 18 residues in the CDR3. The ends lost 1 base at V and 2 bases at J; junction bases unmatched: 11. The CDR3 loop reads CASSLVTSGNRFTDTQYF. The CDR3 DNA sequence: TGTGCCAGCAGCTTAGTAACTAGCGGCAATAGGTTCACAGATACGCAGTATTTT.

The J gene is TRBJ2-3, the V gene TRBV19, with 11 positions matching TRBD2. The germline V gene encodes CDR1 LNHDA and CDR2 SQIVND (reference sequence). The CDR3 extends over 19 amino acids. V was clipped by 5 bases and J by 3 bases; unmatched bases: 16. The CDR3 region has the DNA TGTGCCAGTAGTCACGGGACTAGCGGAAGGCGGGGAGGTACAGATACGCAGTATTTT. Its protein product is CASSHGTSGRRGGTDTQYF.

V and J are TRBV5-1 and TRBJ2-5, with 13 bases that match TRBD2. The junction had 11 bases not matched to a gene; V was cut back by 4 bases and J by 5 bases. Germline V gene data show CDR1 as SGHRS and CDR2 as YFSETQ. The CDR3 consists of 17 residues. CDR3 DNA: TGCGCCAGCAGCCGACTACGCGGACTAGCGGGAGTGGAGACCCAGTACTTC. Its protein product is CASSRLRGLAGVETQYF.

This clone was seen just once. The chain couples TRBV2 to TRBJ1-5; 9 bases fit TRBD1. Germline CDR1 reads SNHLY; CDR2 reads FYNNEI. The J segment lost 5 bases and the V segment lost 6 bases, leaving 8 bases of the junction unmatched. The CDR3 is made up of 15 amino acids. The CDR3 loop is CASSLQGAMDQPQHF. CDR3 DNA: TGTGCCAGCAGCTTACAGGGGGCGATGGATCAGCCCCAGCATTTT.

The chain recombines TRBV7-9 with TRBJ2-5; D ambiguous. The CDR3 has 18 amino acids. With 5 bases removed from V and 5 bases from J, the gap between germline ends came to 27 bases. In germline, CDR1 is SEHNR, CDR2 FQNEAQ (reference sequence). CDR3 protein: CASSQAASWLPVGETQYF. The CDR3, as DNA: TGTGCCAGCAGCCAAGCCGCCTCCTGGCTCCCCGTCGGGGAGACCCAGTACTTC.

This chain's CDR3 is CASTPPGRGGSYEQYF. CDR3 sequence (DNA): TGTGCCAGCACCCCCCCGGGGCGGGGGGGCTCTTACGAGCAGTACTTC. The J gene is TRBJ2-7, the V gene TRBV2; 9 bases are a match to TRBD2. Per germline, CDR1 SNHLY and CDR2 FYNNEI. This CDR3 has 16 amino acids. Germline trimming cut 7 bases from V and 4 bases from J; bases unmatched to any gene: 14.